This TCR beta chain was captured in a study of blood T cell repertoires in COVID-19. Across the whole study: Whether acute or convalescent, the COVID-19 samples came from the United States, Italy and Spain. T cells, B-cell-depleted T cells, or PBMCs supplied cDNA or gDNA.

Germline V lookup: CDR1 KGHDR, CDR2 SFDVKD. The CDR3 is made up of 13 amino acids. V lost 6 bases and J 6 bases, leaving 13 bases between the germline ends. Under the authors' procedure: Amplification with reference gene primers provided the estimates of nucleated cell counts. Sequencing used immunoSEQ multiplex PCR; TCRdb keeps in-frame clones, though not all of them. V and J calls and clone size come straight from that table; D and trimming were deduced from the DNA. This table has under 200,000 clones, approximately 90% appearing once. This receptor was obtained from a man younger than 35 with acute or convalescent COVID-19. The chain couples TRBV24-1 to TRBJ1-2, with D hard to call. The sample taken for sequencing was peripheral blood. CDR3 sequence (DNA): TGTGCCACCAGTAGAGAGGGAGTCGATGGCTACACCTTC. It codes for CATSREGVDGYTF.